The sequence of this T cell receptor beta chain was determined in a study of spatial heterogeneity in lung cancer. About the research overall: The donors were 72 patients with non-small cell lung cancer that was early-stage and untreated. Approximately 24 months after resection was the median timing of the follow-up PBMC samples, which were sequenced when available. TCR and UMI combinations that were unique each appeared, on average, more than ten times in raw reads. Study findings and constraints: More often at tumor resection than at routine follow-up, ubiquitous expanded tumor TCRs were detected in the blood.

Via MiXCR, TCRdb re-called the 5' RACE reads, giving one row per CDR3 protein. There are roughly 120,000 distinct CDR3 sequences in the sample; more than 10% occur only once, and approximately 15% lies in the top ten. This clonotype occurred a few times. Its antigen is not known. Germline assignment: CDR1 MNHEY and CDR2 SMNVEV (reference sequence). The CDR3 has 19 residues. Deletions cut 4 bases from V and 0 bases from J, with 19 bases between. The time point denotes: blood at routine non-recurrence follow-up after resection. Tumor, nontumor lung or frozen PBMC supplied whole RNA, sequenced without sorting.

The sequencing here drew on PBMCs, taken at follow-up. The chain has TRBV27 and TRBJ1-6; the D is unclear. The clonotype originates from a male donor with early-stage non-small cell lung cancer. CDR3 nucleotide sequence: TGTGCCAGCAGTTCCCGAGGGAAGCAGGAGAGCTCCTATAATTCACCCCTCCACTTT. Translated, it gives CASSSRGKQESSYNSPLHF.